This entry describes one T cell receptor (beta chain). The antigen remains unidentified. Treatment in this sample: 15 to 20 received Ad26.COV2.S at low or high dose, single or two shots; 5 received placebo; per-sample allocation not given. Specimens were obtained on day 63 following the first vaccine or placebo injection. A Boston donor was an adult aged 18-55 years. Sequencing used immunoSEQ multiplex PCR; TCRdb keeps in-frame clones, though not all of them. The data hold 400,000 to 500,000 clones, with 85% to 90% observed a single time. The CDR3 extends over 13 amino acids. V lost 2 bases and J 10 bases, leaving 13 bases between the germline ends. CDR1 is SGHRS, CDR2 YFSETQ, per germline. The data were obtained in a study of Ad26.COV2.S vaccination and SARS-CoV-2 variants. Study as a whole: The COV1001 Ad26.COV2.S trial arm included the donor. Recipients of Ad26.COV2.S got it intramuscularly, once or twice 56 days apart.

Study outcomes and limitations: Substantial breadth in spike-specific CD8+ and CD4+ T cell responses was reportedly seen after vaccination.

V is TRBV5-1 and J is TRBJ2-1, with unresolved D. The sequence was collected from a person aged 18-65 years who received the Ad26.COV2.S COVID-19 vaccine or a placebo. The sample here was peripheral blood, taken in a trial of Ad26.COV2.S vaccine versus placebo. The CDR3 DNA reads TGCGCCAGCAGCTTCGGAAGCCCGGGCGAGCAGTTCTTC. Its translation: CASSFGSPGEQFF.